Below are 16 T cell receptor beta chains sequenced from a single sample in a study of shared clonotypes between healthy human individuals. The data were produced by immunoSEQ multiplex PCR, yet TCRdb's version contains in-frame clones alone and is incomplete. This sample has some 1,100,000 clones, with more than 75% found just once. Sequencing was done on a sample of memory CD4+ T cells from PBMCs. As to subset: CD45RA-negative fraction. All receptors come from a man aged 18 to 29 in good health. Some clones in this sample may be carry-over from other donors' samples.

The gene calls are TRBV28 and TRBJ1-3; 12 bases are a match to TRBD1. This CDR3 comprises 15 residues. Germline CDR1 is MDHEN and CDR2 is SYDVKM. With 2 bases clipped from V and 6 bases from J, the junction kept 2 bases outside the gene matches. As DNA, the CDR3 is TGTGCCAGCAGTTTACCGGGACAGGGGGCAAACACCATATATTTT. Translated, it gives CASSLPGQGANTIYF.

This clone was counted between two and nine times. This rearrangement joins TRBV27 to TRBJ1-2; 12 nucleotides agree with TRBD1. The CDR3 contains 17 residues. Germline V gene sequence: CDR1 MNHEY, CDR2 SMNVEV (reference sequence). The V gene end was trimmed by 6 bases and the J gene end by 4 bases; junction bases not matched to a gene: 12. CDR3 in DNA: TGTGCCAGCAGCACTACGGGACAGGGGGCAAGATCCTATGGCTACACCTTC. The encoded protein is CASSTTGQGARSYGYTF.

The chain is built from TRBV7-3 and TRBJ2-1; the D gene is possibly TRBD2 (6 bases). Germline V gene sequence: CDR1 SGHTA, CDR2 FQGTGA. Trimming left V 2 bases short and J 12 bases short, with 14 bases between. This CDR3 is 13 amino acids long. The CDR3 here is CASSLARQGGQFF. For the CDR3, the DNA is TGTGCCAGCAGCTTAGCTCGGCAGGGAGGGCAGTTCTTC.

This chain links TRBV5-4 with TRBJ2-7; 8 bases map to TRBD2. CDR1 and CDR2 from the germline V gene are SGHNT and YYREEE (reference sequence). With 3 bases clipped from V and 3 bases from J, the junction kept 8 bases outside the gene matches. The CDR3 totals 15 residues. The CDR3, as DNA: TGTGCCAGCAGCTCAGTGGGGAGCGGGGGCTACGAGCAGTACTTC. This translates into CASSSVGSGGYEQYF.

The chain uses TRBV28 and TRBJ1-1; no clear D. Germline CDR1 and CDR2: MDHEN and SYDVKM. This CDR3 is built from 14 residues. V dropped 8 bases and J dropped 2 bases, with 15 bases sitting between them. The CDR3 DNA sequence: TGTGCCAGCTGCAGAGCTCCCATCAACACTGAAGCTTTCTTT. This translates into CASCRAPINTEAFF.

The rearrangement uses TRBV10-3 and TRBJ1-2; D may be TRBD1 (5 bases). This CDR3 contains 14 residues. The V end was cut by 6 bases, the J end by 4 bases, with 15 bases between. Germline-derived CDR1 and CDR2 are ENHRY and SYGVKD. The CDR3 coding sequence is TGTGCCATCAGGCCAGATGGGGGTCCCTATGGCTACACCTTC. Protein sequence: CAIRPDGGPYGYTF.

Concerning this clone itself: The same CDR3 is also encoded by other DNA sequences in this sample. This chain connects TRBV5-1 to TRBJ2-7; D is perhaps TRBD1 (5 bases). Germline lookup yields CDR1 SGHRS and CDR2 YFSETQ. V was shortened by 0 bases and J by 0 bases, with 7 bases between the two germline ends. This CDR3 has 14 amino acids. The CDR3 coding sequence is TGCGCCAGCAGCTTGGGACAGTCCTCCTACGAGCAGTACTTC. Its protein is CASSLGQSSYEQYF.

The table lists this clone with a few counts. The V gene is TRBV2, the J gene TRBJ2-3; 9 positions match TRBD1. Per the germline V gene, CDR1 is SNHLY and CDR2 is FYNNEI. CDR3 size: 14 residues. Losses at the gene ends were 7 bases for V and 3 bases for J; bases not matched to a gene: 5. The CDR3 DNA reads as TGTGCCAGCAAAAGGACAGGGGAGACAGATACGCAGTATTTT. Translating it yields CASKRTGETDTQYF.

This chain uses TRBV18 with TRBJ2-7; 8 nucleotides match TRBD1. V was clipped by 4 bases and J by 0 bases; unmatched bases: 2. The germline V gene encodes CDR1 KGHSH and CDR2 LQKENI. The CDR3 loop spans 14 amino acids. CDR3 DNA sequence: TGTGCCAGCTCACACAGGGGGAGCTCCTACGAGCAGTACTTC. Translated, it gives CASSHRGSSYEQYF. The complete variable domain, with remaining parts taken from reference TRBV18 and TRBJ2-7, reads NAGVMQNPRHLVRRRGQEARLRCSPMKGHSHVYWYRQLPEEGLKFMVYLQKENIIDESGMPKERFSAEFPKEGPSILRIQQVVRGDSAAYFCASSHRGSSYEQYFGPGTRLTVT.

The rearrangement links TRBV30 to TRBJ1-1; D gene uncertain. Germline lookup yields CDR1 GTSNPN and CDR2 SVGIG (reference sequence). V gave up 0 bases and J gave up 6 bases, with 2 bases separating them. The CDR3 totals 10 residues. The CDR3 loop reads CAWSVAEAFF. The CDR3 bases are TGTGCCTGGAGTGTAGCTGAAGCTTTCTTT.

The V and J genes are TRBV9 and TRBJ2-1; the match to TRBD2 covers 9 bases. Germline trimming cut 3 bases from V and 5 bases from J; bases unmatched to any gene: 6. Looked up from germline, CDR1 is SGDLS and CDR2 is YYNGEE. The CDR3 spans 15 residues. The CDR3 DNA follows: TGTGCCAGCAGCGCTAGCGGGAAGGGTGACAATGAGCAGTTCTTC. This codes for CASSASGKGDNEQFF.

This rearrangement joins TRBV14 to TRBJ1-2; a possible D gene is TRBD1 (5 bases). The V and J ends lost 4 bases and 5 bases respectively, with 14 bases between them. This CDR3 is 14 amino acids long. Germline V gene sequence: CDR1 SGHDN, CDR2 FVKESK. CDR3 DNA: TGTGCCAGCAGCCCTCAGGGCGCTCGTTATGGCTACACCTTC. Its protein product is CASSPQGARYGYTF.

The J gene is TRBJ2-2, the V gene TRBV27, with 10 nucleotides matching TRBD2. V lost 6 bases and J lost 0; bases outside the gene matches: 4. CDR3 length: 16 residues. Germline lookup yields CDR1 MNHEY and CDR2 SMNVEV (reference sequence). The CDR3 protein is CASSLAGATNTGELFF. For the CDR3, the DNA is TGTGCCAGCAGCCTAGCGGGAGCGACGAACACCGGGGAGCTGTTTTTT.

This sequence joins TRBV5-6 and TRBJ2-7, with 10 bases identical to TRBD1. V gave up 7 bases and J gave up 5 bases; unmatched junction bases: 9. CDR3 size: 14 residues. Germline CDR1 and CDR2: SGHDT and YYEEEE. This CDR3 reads CASFLMDRGNEQYF. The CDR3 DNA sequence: TGTGCCAGCTTTTTAATGGACAGGGGGAACGAGCAGTACTTC. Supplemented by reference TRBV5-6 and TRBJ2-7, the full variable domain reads DAGVTQSPTHLIKTRGQQVTLRCSPKSGHDTVSWYQQALGQGPQFIFQYYEEEERQRGNFPDRFSGHQFPNYSSELNVNALLLGDSALYLCASFLMDRGNEQYFGPGTRLTVT.

The CDR3 nucleotides are TGTGCCAGCAGTTCCCAGGGGTGGAACACTGAAGCTTTCTTT. Translation gives CASSSQGWNTEAFF. The rearrangement links TRBV6-5 to TRBJ1-1; D is possibly TRBD1 (6 bases). The germline CDR1 and CDR2 sequences are MNHEY and SVGAGI. With 4 bases removed from V and 1 base from J, the gap between germline ends came to 10 bases. This CDR3 contains 14 residues.

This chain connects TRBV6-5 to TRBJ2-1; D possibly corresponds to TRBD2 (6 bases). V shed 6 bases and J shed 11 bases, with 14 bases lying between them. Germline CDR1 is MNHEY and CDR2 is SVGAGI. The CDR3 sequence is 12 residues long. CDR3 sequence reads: CASSYDGTQQFF. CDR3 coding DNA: TGTGCCAGCAGCTACGATGGGACTCAGCAGTTCTTC.